Shown below are 8 T cell receptor beta chains from a single sample sequenced in a study of shared clonotypes between healthy human individuals (dated by TCRdb to the early 2020s). Library preparation was by the immunoSEQ multiplex PCR assay. Here the immuneACCESS table is served through TCRdb, limited to in-frame sequences with V and J called. Missing clones are a known gap in these copies; in checked studies unresolved V genes cover under half, and the rest lacks a known reason. The sample table lists approximately 470,000 clones, approximately 78% of them with a count of one. The ten most abundant clones make up around 13% of the sample. Sample: PBMCs. The receptor set was obtained from a middle-aged woman in good health. Some clones in this sample may be carry-over from other donors' samples.

This clone turned up a few times. The chain combines TRBV28 with TRBJ1-3, with unresolved D. CDR1 is MDHEN, CDR2 SYDVKM, per germline. This CDR3 spans 12 amino acids. V lost 6 bases and J lost 2, with 5 bases in between. In DNA form, the CDR3 reads TGTGCCAGCAGATGGGCTGGAAACACCATATATTTT. It is translated as CASRWAGNTIYF.

The rearrangement links TRBV6-1 to TRBJ2-5; no firm D call. V gave up 2 bases and J gave up 1 base, with 11 bases separating them. In germline, CDR1 is MNHNS, CDR2 SASEGT. This CDR3 region has 15 residues. DNA of the CDR3: TGTGCCAGCAGTGAATGGACGGTCGCCCAAGAGACCCAGTACTTC. Translating it yields CASSEWTVAQETQYF.

The J gene is TRBJ2-1, the V gene TRBV7-9, with D perhaps TRBD2 (6 bases). This CDR3 comprises 16 residues. V was clipped by 5 bases and J by 3 bases, with 17 bases between them. Germline V gene sequence: CDR1 SEHNR, CDR2 FQNEAQ (reference sequence). The CDR3, as DNA: TGTGCCAGCAGCCCTTTTATGGGACTTCTCTACAATGAGCAGTTCTTC. This encodes CASSPFMGLLYNEQFF.

The chain joins TRBV7-2 to TRBJ2-7; D is unclear. The CDR3 runs 12 residues. Trimming left V 2 bases short and J 6 bases short, with 8 bases between. Germline loops: CDR1 SGHTA, CDR2 FQGNSA. CDR3 coding DNA: TGTGCCAGCAGCTTACCCGCACTCGAGCAGTACTTC. Translation gives CASSLPALEQYF. The complete variable domain, with remaining parts taken from reference TRBV7-2 and TRBJ2-7, reads GAGVSQSPSNKVTEKGKDVELRCDPISGHTALYWYRQSLGQGLEFLIYFQGNSAPDKSGLPSDRFSAERTGGSVSTLTIQRTQQEDSAVYLCASSLPALEQYFGPGTRLTVT.

The chain links TRBV30 to TRBJ1-3; possible D gene TRBD1, 6 bases. CDR3 length equals 13 residues. Germline CDR1 and CDR2: GTSNPN and SVGIG (reference sequence). V lost 8 bases and J 2 bases, leaving 13 bases between the germline ends. For the CDR3, the DNA is TGTGCCCGTACGACAGGAGCTGGAAACACCATATATTTT. Its protein product is CARTTGAGNTIYF.

The rearrangement uses TRBV19 and TRBJ1-5; weak D call: TRBD1 (5 bases). The CDR3 spans 19 residues. Trimming took off 6 bases at V and 0 bases at J, with 24 bases between the two ends. Germline loops: CDR1 LNHDA, CDR2 SQIVND (reference sequence). The CDR3 reads CASSEPPAGQTYSNQPQHF. In DNA form, the CDR3 reads TGTGCCAGTAGCGAACCGCCCGCAGGGCAAACATATAGCAATCAGCCCCAGCATTTT.

This rearrangement joins TRBV5-5 to TRBJ2-2; TRBD2 aligns across 7 bases. With V trimmed by 2 bases and J by 3 bases, 4 bases remained unmatched. This CDR3 spans 15 amino acids. Germline V gives CDR1 SGHKS, CDR2 YYEKEE (reference sequence). CDR3 coding DNA: TGTGCCAGCAGCTTCATGGCGGGAGACACCGGGGAGCTGTTTTTT. Residues: CASSFMAGDTGELFF. Full variable domain (rest looked up from reference TRBV5-5 and TRBJ2-2): DAGVTQSPTHLIKTRGQQVTLRCSPISGHKSVSWYQQVLGQGPQFIFQYYEKEERGRGNFPDRFSARQFPNYSSELNVNALLLGDSALYLCASSFMAGDTGELFFGEGSRLTVL.

V and J are TRBV5-4 and TRBJ2-3, with no clear D. V was shortened by 2 bases and J by 2 bases, with 9 bases between the two germline ends. CDR3 length: 14 amino acids. Germline-derived CDR1 and CDR2 are SGHNT and YYREEE (reference sequence). CDR3 bases: TGTGCCAGCAGCTTACGCGGCTACACAGATACGCAGTATTTT. The encoded protein is CASSLRGYTDTQYF. The variable domain in full, completed from reference TRBV5-4 and TRBJ2-3, reads ETGVTQSPTHLIKTRGQQVTLRCSSQSGHNTVSWYQQALGQGPQFIFQYYREEENGRGNFPPRFSGLQFPNYSSELNVNALELDDSALYLCASSLRGYTDTQYFGPGTRLTVL.